The T cell receptor beta chain under discussion was sequenced for a study of blood T cell repertoires in COVID-19. Study details: COVID-19 samples collected from the United States, Italy and Spain covered acute and convalescent phases.

Germline V lookup: CDR1 SNHLY, CDR2 FYNNEI. This CDR3 has 14 residues. Trimming took 8 bases from V and 4 from J, leaving 16 bases between them. Profiling relied on immunoSEQ multiplex PCR, and the TCRdb table lists in-frame clones only, not all of them. This sample has around 81,000 clones, with 85% to 90% found just once. This TCR derives from a woman older than 75 with acute or convalescent COVID-19. The chain joins TRBV2 to TRBJ2-3; D is perhaps TRBD1 (5 bases). Material: peripheral blood. CDR3 in amino acids: CASGPDNGADTQYF. The CDR3, as DNA: TGTGCCAGCGGGCCGGACAATGGGGCAGATACGCAGTATTTT.